Presented here are 15 T cell receptor beta chains from one specimen sequenced in a study of T cell responses to AZD1222 COVID-19 vaccine. Only in-frame clones appear in the TCRdb table, and some are missing; sequencing was by immunoSEQ multiplex PCR. Of 80,000 to 90,000 clones in the sample, 90% were seen once. The sequencing used peripheral blood, collected 28 days after the second AZD1222 dose. The source of these receptors is an adult who received the AZD1222 COVID-19 vaccine.

V is TRBV14 and J is TRBJ2-5; no firm D call. The length of the CDR3 is 15 residues. CDR1 and CDR2 (germline): SGHDN, FVKESK. V lost 1 base and J 5 bases, leaving 14 bases between the germline ends. CDR3 sequence: CASSQGAHPIETQYF. CDR3 nucleotide sequence: TGTGCCAGCAGCCAAGGCGCACACCCTATCGAGACCCAGTACTTC.

This clone occurred once. V and J are TRBV7-2 and TRBJ1-6, with TRBD1 matching 9 bases. The CDR3 has 17 amino acids. The germline V gene encodes CDR1 SGHTA and CDR2 FQGNSA. Germline trimming cut 5 bases from V and 10 bases from J; bases unmatched to any gene: 15. In DNA, the CDR3 is TGTGCCAGCAGCATACCGGGACAGGGTTTAAGGAACTCACCCCTCCACTTT. It specifies CASSIPGQGLRNSPLHF.

This chain uses TRBV20-1 with TRBJ1-5, with D unclear. Trimming shortened V by 3 bases and J by 6 bases, and 21 bases separated the two germline ends. Germline V gives CDR1 DFQATT, CDR2 SNEGSKA (reference sequence). The CDR3 sequence is 16 residues long. CDR3 sequence (DNA): TGCAGTGCTAGTGAACGGGCTTCCCTCGGGAGTCAGCCCCAGCATTTT. Its translation: CSASERASLGSQPQHF.

The chain joins TRBV18 to TRBJ1-6; no definite D call. V lost 6 bases, J lost 8 bases, and 11 bases lay in between. CDR3 length: 13 amino acids. Germline-derived CDR1 and CDR2 are KGHSH and LQKENI. The CDR3 DNA sequence: TGTGCCAGCTCTCAAGGACCAGATTCACCCCTCCACTTT. This gives the protein CASSQGPDSPLHF.

The rearrangement joins TRBV19 to TRBJ2-7; maybe TRBD2 (5 bases). Trimming shortened V by 5 bases and J by 4 bases, and 21 bases separated the two germline ends. The CDR3 loop spans 16 amino acids. Germline CDR1 LNHDA, CDR2 SQIVND (reference sequence). The CDR3 here is CASSDPHRSGIYEQYF. The CDR3 DNA sequence: TGTGCCAGTAGTGACCCTCATCGGTCGGGAATTTACGAGCAGTACTTC.

The rearrangement links TRBV7-2 to TRBJ1-1, with D unresolved. CDR3 length: 12 residues. The germline V gene encodes CDR1 SGHTA and CDR2 FQGNSA. V was cut by 4 bases and J by 6 bases, with 9 bases left in between. This CDR3 reads CASSSQSSEAFF. Written as DNA, the CDR3 is TGTGCCAGCAGCTCTCAGTCTTCTGAAGCTTTCTTT. The full variable domain, rest sourced from reference TRBV7-2 and TRBJ1-1, is GAGVSQSPSNKVTEKGKDVELRCDPISGHTALYWYRQSLGQGLEFLIYFQGNSAPDKSGLPSDRFSAERTGGSVSTLTIQRTQQEDSAVYLCASSSQSSEAFFGQGTRLTVV.

The chain recombines TRBV5-1 with TRBJ1-1, with TRBD1 matching 7 bases. Germline assignment: CDR1 SGHRS and CDR2 YFSETQ. The CDR3 is 15 residues long. The J segment lost 5 bases and the V segment lost 0 bases, leaving 7 bases of the junction unmatched. The CDR3 here is CASSLAAGGKTEAFF. The CDR3 DNA reads TGCGCCAGCAGCTTGGCTGCAGGGGGTAAGACTGAAGCTTTCTTT.

V usage is TRBV11-2 and J usage is TRBJ1-1, with 10 bases identical to TRBD1. Looked up from germline, CDR1 is SGHAT and CDR2 is FQNNGV. After removal of 6 bases from V and 1 base from J, the junction contained 14 bases not matched to a gene. There are 18 residues in the CDR3. The CDR3 DNA follows: TGTGCCAGCAGTAAATGGACAGGGGGATTATTTGAGAACACTGAAGCTTTCTTT. This encodes CASSKWTGGLFENTEAFF.

This sequence joins TRBV6-2 or TRBV6-3 and TRBJ1-5, with D perhaps TRBD1 (6 bases). The CDR3 runs to 13 residues. Per the germline V gene, CDR1 is MNHEY and CDR2 is SVGEGT. V gave up 5 bases and J gave up 5 bases, with 10 bases separating them. CDR3 bases: TGTGCCAGCAGTCGGGGGGGCGATCAGCCCCAGCATTTT. Protein: CASSRGGDQPQHF.

The gene calls are TRBV7-8 and TRBJ2-7; D unresolved. This CDR3 has 13 residues. Deletions cut 6 bases from V and 5 bases from J, with 14 bases between. The germline V gene encodes CDR1 SGHVS and CDR2 FQNEAQ. The CDR3 nucleotides read TGTGCCAGCAGACCATCAAAGGGCGACGAGCAGTACTTC. Amino acids: CASRPSKGDEQYF.

This chain links TRBV4-3 with TRBJ1-1; unclear D gene. The CDR3 covers 15 residues. Germline V CDR1 and CDR2: LGHNA, YSLEER. V was pared by 0 bases and J by 9 bases, with 17 bases between. The CDR3 reads CASSQEEVRLGKAFF. The CDR3, as DNA: TGCGCCAGCAGCCAAGAGGAGGTCCGACTGGGAAAAGCTTTCTTT.

This rearrangement joins TRBV11-2 to TRBJ2-3, with TRBD1 matching 8 bases. The CDR3 extends over 14 amino acids. CDR1 and CDR2 (germline): SGHAT, FQNNGV. After removal of 5 bases from V and 4 bases from J, the junction contained 5 bases not matched to a gene. The CDR3 DNA follows: TGTGCCAGCAGCCTAGGACAGGGCCCAGATACGCAGTATTTT. Translated, it gives CASSLGQGPDTQYF.

CDR3 bases: TGTGCCAGCAGCCCACGAGCGGGGGGGATGAAGACCCAGTACTTC. Translation: CASSPRAGGMKTQYF. The genes are TRBV3-1 (or the pseudogene TRBV3-2) and TRBJ2-5; 10 bases are shared with TRBD2. The germline V gene has CDR1 LGHDT and CDR2 YNNKEL (reference sequence). This CDR3 contains 15 residues. V lost 4 bases and J lost 6; bases outside the gene matches: 8.

The chain is built from TRBV7-9 and TRBJ2-5, with D possibly TRBD1 on 5 matching bases. The CDR3 is 15 amino acids. V gave up 6 bases and J gave up 0 bases, with 14 bases separating them. Germline CDR1 and CDR2: SEHNR and FQNEAQ (reference sequence). CDR3 amino acids: CASSDDSPYQETQYF. In DNA form, the CDR3 reads TGTGCCAGCAGTGATGACAGTCCGTACCAAGAGACCCAGTACTTC.

The rearrangement uses TRBV27 and TRBJ2-7, with 15 bases lining up with TRBD2. The CDR3 is 14 amino acids. Trimming at V came to 4 bases and at J to 6 bases, leaving 1 base not matched to a gene. Looked up from germline, CDR1 is MNHEY and CDR2 is SMNVEV (reference sequence). The CDR3 here is CASSSGLAGGEQYF. CDR3 DNA: TGTGCCAGCAGTTCGGGACTAGCGGGGGGCGAGCAGTACTTC.